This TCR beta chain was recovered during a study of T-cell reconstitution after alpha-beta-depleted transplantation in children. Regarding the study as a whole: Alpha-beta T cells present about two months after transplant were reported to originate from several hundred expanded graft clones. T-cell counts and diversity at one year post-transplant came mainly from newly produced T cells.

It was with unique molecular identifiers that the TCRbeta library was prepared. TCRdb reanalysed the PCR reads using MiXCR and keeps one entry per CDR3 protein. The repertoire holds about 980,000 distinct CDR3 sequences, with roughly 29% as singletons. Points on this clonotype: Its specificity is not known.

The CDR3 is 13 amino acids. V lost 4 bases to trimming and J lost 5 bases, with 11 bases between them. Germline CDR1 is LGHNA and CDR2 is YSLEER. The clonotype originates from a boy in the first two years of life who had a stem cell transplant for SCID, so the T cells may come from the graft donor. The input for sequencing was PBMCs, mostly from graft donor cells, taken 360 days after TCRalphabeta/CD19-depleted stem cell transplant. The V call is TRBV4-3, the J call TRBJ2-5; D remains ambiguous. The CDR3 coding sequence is TGCGCCAGCAGCCCCCGGGTGACGGAGACCCAGTACTTC. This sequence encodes CASSPRVTETQYF.